The T cell receptor beta chain described here comes from a study of OX40 agonist ivuxolimab in advanced cancers. With regard to the full study: Ivuxolimab was a fully human IgG2 agonistic monoclonal antibody targeting the costimulatory receptor OX40 (CD134). The paper reports the monotherapy dose-escalation portion (N ≈ 52 patients) of the phase I ivuxolimab trial. Intravenous ivuxolimab was administered to patients every 2 weeks at six dose levels: 0.01, 0.1, 0.3, 1.5, 3 and 10 mg/kg. Peripheral TCRbeta sequencing aimed to test whether ivuxolimab altered TCR sequence diversity and caused clonal T-cell expansion. Partial responses occurred in three dose-escalation patients, of whom one had hepatocellular carcinoma and two had cutaneous melanoma. Of the approximately 50 dose-escalation patients, hepatocellular carcinoma was present in about 19, melanoma in around 15, renal cell carcinoma in 9 and head and neck cancer in 9. Prior anti-PD-1, anti-PD-L1 or anti-CTLA-4 therapy was permitted, and 30% to 45% of dose-escalation patients had received checkpoint inhibitors. The dose-escalation cohort was almost 85% male with a mean age of about 60 years, ranging from 23 to 79.

Genomic DNA was extracted from sorted cells for sequencing of the TCRbeta CDR3 region. The immunoSEQ Assay was used to sequence the TCRbeta CDR3 regions. Entries here come from immuneACCESS through TCRdb and include only in-frame sequences with V and J called. Some clones fail to appear in such tables; in the studies checked, an unresolved V gene covers under half of the shortfall, and the cause of the remainder is unknown. For this sample the table gives about 21,000 clones, of which over 70% were detected only once. The ten largest clones capture over 25% of the sample. The CDR3 runs 13 amino acids, cysteine and phenylalanine included. CDR3 DNA is the only sequence kept; it has 39 bases, read in frame from the first base. V sheds 6 bases and J sheds 4 bases, leaving 13 bases between their ends. The germline V gene (reference sequence) provides CDR1 SGHNT and CDR2 YYREEE. With respect to this clone: The antigen it recognizes is unknown. No base-level quality is on record; no much larger clone is a single base apart.

The trial excluded patients who had a history of autoimmune disease or were on systemic immunosuppression. Peripheral blood for TCR sequencing was drawn from every dose cohort at baseline, at cycle 4 day 1 and at cycle 7 day 1. Samples came from an open-label, multicenter, first-in-human phase I dose-escalation trial of ivuxolimab. The trial enrolled adults with locally advanced or metastatic head and neck squamous cell, hepatocellular, melanoma or renal cell carcinoma. CD4+ and CD8+ T cells were sorted separately from peripheral blood before TCR sequencing. On the study overall, not on this receptor specifically: After ivuxolimab, CD8+ T cells had more expanded clones than CD4+ T cells on average. Low levels of normalized T-cell clonal expansion were also seen in some nonresponding patients. Partial responders in the 0.1-3.0 mg/kg groups had among the lowest normalized peripheral clonal expansion, especially among CD8+ T cells. At doses of 0.1 to 3.0 mg/kg, clonal expansion of both CD4+ and CD8+ T cells in blood was seen between baseline and week 6. Which antigens the clonally expanded peripheral T cells were specific for was not determined.

This sample comprised CD4+ or CD8+ T cells sorted from blood, obtained in a trial of the OX40 agonist ivuxolimab. This clonotype originated in an adult with an advanced solid tumor such as melanoma, head and neck, liver or kidney cancer. The chain was built from TRBV5-4 and TRBJ2-5, with no reliable assignment of the D segment. The encoded CDR3 is CASKSFSPETQYF. The DNA reads as follows: TGTGCCAGCAAGTCGTTCAGCCCAGAGACCCAGTACTTC. Extended through the reference TRBV5-4 and TRBJ2-5 proteins, this CDR3 yields the full variable domain: ETGVTQSPTHLIKTRGQQVTLRCSSQSGHNTVSWYQQALGQGPQFIFQYYREEENGRGNFPPRFSGLQFPNYSSELNVNALELDDSALYLCASKSFSPETQYFGPGTRLLVL.